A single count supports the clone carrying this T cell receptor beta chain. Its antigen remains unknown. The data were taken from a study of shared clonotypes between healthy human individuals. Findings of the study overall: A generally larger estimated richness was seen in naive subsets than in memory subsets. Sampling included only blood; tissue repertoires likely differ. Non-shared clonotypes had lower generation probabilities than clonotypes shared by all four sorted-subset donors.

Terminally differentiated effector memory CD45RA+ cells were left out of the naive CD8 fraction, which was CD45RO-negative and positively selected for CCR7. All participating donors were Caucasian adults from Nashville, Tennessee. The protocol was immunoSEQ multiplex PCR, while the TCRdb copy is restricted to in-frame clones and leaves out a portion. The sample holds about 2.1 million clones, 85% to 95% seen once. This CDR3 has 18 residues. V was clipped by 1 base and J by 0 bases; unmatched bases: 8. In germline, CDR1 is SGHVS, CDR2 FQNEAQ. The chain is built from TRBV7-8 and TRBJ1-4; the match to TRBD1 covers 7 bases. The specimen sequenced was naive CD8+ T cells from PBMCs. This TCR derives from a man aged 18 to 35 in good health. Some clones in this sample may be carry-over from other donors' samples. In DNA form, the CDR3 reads TGTGCCAGCAGCTTAGGCGTCGGGGGGACAGCAACTAATGAAAAACTGTTTTTT. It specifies CASSLGVGGTATNEKLFF.